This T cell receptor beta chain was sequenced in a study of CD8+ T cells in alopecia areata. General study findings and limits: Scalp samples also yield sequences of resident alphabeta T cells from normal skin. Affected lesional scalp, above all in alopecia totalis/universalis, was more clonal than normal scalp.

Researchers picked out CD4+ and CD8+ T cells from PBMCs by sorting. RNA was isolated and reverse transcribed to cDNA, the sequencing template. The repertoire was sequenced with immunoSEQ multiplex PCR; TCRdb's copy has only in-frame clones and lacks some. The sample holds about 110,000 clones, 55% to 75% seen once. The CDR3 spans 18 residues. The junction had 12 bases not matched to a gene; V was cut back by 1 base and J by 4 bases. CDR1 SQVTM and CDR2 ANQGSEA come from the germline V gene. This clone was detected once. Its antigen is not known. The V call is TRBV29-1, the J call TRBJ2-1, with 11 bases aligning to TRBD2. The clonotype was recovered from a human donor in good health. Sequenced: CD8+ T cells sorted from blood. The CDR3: CSVEGGPGTSGEYNEQFF. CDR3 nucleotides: TGCAGCGTTGAAGGAGGCCCCGGGACTAGCGGCGAATACAATGAGCAGTTCTTC.